Given below is one T cell receptor beta chain in context. This sample was taken from a study of T cells after posttransplantation cyclophosphamide. Method: immunoSEQ multiplex PCR; TCRdb's copy keeps in-frame clones and lacks some. The table lists about 22,000 clones, roughly 70% of them singletons, with roughly 0.65% in the top ten. Germline V gene data show CDR1 as SGHRS and CDR2 as YFSETQ. The CDR3 has 15 residues. Trimming cost V 0 bases and J 7 bases; bases outside gene matches: 5. This sequence joins TRBV5-1 and TRBJ2-1, with TRBD2 matching 9 bases. The specimen sequenced was memory CD4+ T cells sorted from PBMCs. This TCR was recovered from an older woman in good health, CMV-negative, and a related stem cell transplant donor. CDR3 DNA sequence: TGCGCCAGCAGCTTGGACCTAGCGGGGTTAAATGAGCAGTTCTTC. It specifies CASSLDLAGLNEQFF.